This T cell receptor (beta chain) was observed in a study of T cells in Graves' hyperthyroidism and ophthalmopathy. The wider study: It was at initial diagnosis, before any treatment, that peripheral blood was collected. Study-wide results and caveats: Stable hyperthyroidism was separated from ophthalmopathy by a model based on 13 V-J features. Blood also held most thyroid clonotypes expanded beyond 0.001.

Regions amplified from RNA transcripts were the TCR beta CDR3 regions. TCR CDR3 regions were first amplified by RT-PCR with HTBI primers. Using its own MiXCR run on the multiplex PCR reads, TCRdb lists one record per CDR3 protein. Among about half a million distinct CDR3 sequences, 20% to 25% were seen once, and the ten largest hold 45% to 50%. V was clipped by 2 bases and J by 2 bases; unmatched bases: 18. This CDR3 spans 21 amino acids. Germline V CDR1 and CDR2: DFQATT, SNEGSKA (reference sequence). Of note for this clonotype: Its target is unknown.

This TCR came from a woman in her seventies with Graves' ophthalmopathy. J is TRBJ2-3 and V is TRBV20-1; 14 bases agree with TRBD2. Specimen: blood. The chain's CDR3 is CSARSQGLAGGRPGPTDTQYF. The CDR3 nucleotides are TGCAGTGCTAGATCCCAAGGACTAGCGGGAGGTCGTCCGGGACCCACAGATACGCAGTATTTT.